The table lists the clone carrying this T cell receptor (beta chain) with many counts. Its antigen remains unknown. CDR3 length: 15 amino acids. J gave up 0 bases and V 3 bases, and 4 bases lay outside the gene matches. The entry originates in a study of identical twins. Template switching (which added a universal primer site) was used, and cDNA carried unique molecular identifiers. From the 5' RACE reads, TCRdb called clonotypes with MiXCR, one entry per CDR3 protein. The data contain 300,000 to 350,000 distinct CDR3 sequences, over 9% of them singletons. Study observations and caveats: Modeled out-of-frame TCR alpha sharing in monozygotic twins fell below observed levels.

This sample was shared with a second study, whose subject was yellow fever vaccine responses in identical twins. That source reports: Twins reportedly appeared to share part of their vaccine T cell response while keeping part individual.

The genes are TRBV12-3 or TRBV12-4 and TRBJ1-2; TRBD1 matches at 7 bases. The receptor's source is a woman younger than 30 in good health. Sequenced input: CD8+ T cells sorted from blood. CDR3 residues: CASSLEGATNYGYTF. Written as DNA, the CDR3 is TGTGCCAGCAGTTTGGAGGGGGCGACTAACTATGGCTACACCTTC.